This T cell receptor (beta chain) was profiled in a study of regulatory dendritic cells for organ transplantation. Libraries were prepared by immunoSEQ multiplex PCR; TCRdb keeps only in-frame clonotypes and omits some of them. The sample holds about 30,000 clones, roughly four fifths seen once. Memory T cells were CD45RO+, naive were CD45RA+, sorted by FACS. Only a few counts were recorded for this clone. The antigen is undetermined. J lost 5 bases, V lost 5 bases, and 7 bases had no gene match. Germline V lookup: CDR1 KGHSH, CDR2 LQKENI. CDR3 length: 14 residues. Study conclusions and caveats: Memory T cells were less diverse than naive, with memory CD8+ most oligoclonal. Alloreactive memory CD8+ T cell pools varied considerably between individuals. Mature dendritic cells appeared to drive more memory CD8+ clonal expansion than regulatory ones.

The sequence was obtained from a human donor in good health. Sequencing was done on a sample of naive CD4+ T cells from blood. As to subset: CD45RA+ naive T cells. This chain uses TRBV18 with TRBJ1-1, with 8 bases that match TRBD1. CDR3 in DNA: TGTGCCAGCTCATCCGCAACAGGGGGAACTGAAGCTTTCTTT. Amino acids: CASSSATGGTEAFF.